What follows is one TCR beta chain and its context. V was pared by 0 bases and J by 4 bases, with 3 bases of the junction left unmatched. There are 15 residues in the CDR3. CDR1 is SGHKS, CDR2 YYEKEE, per germline (reference sequence). The sample comes from a study of shared clonotypes between healthy human individuals. Clones were sequenced by immunoSEQ multiplex PCR, and TCRdb holds only the in-frame ones, with some missing. Of hundreds of thousands of clones listed, approximately 90% were seen once; the top ten hold approximately 24%. Naivety among CD8 cells was defined by CD45RO negativity and positive CCR7 selection, thereby excluding terminally differentiated effector memory CD45RA+ cells.

Sequencing was carried out using naive CD8+ T cells sorted from blood. This sequence was found in a man aged 30 to 39 in good health. V and J are TRBV5-5 and TRBJ2-7; TRBD2 agrees at 11 bases. For the CDR3, the DNA is TGTGCCAGCAGCTTGGCGGGACTAGCGGAATACGAGCAGTACTTC. Translated, it gives CASSLAGLAEYEQYF.